The rows below give T cell receptor beta chains drawn from one sample of a study of shared clonotypes between healthy human individuals. Using immunoSEQ multiplex PCR, the repertoire was profiled, and TCRdb retains in-frame clones only, with some absent. The table includes 2 million to 2.5 million clones, around 90% detected once. Sequencing was carried out using naive CD4+ T cells from PBMCs. These receptor sequences come from a young man in good health. Some clones in this sample may be carry-over from other donors' samples. Each CDR3 is given with its conserved first and last residue. Each record gives: CDR3 protein, CDR3 DNA, J gene, V gene, clone size, D gene. A D gene is named only where the DNA matches it firmly. Size tells how often a clone was seen (once, few, many) or the class of an expanded clone, and some rows leave it out.

CDR3: CASIHLPSGGDNEQFF
DNA: TGTGCCAGCATCCACCTCCCCAGCGGGGGAGACAATGAGCAGTTCTTC
J: TRBJ2-1
V: TRBV7-2
size: .
D: TRBD2

CDR3: CASSLDRDTQYF
DNA: TGTGCCAGCAGCCTGGACAGGGATACGCAGTATTTT
J: TRBJ2-3
V: TRBV7-2
size: .
D: TRBD1

CDR3: CASSLFATASYEQYF
DNA: TGCGCCAGCAGCTTGTTTGCTACGGCCTCCTACGAGCAGTACTTC
J: TRBJ2-7
V: TRBV5-1
size: .
D: .

CDR3: CATTYRGEPQHF
DNA: TGTGCCACCACCTATCGGGGAGAGCCCCAGCATTTT
J: TRBJ1-5
V: TRBV28
size: .
D: .

CDR3: CASSLSPKAPYEQYF
DNA: TGTGCCAGCAGCTTGAGCCCAAAGGCCCCTTACGAGCAGTACTTC
J: TRBJ2-7
V: TRBV11-3
size: .
D: .

CDR3: CASSLDSTDTQYF
DNA: TGTGCCAGCAGCCTGGACAGCACAGATACGCAGTATTTT
J: TRBJ2-3
V: TRBV28
size: .
D: .

CDR3: CASSFRTSGQETQYF
DNA: TGTGCCAGCAGCTTTCGGACTAGCGGACAAGAGACCCAGTACTTC
J: TRBJ2-5
V: TRBV7-2
size: .
D: TRBD2

CDR3: CASFPGSGRGGGQETQYF
DNA: TGTGCCAGCTTCCCGGGTAGCGGGAGGGGAGGGGGCCAAGAGACCCAGTACTTC
J: TRBJ2-5
V: TRBV5-4
size: .
D: TRBD2

CDR3: CASSQEGSRGVYEQYF
DNA: TGTGCCAGCAGCCAAGAGGGATCAAGGGGGGTCTACGAGCAGTACTTC
J: TRBJ2-7
V: TRBV14
size: .
D: .

CDR3: CASSWSLAGVTDTQYF
DNA: TGTGCCAGCAGTTGGTCCTTAGCGGGAGTAACAGATACGCAGTATTTT
J: TRBJ2-3
V: TRBV6-5
size: .
D: TRBD2

CDR3: CASSLTSGTYSYNEQFF
DNA: TGTGCCAGCAGTTTAACTAGCGGGACATACTCCTACAATGAGCAGTTCTTC
J: TRBJ2-1
V: TRBV28
size: .
D: TRBD2

CDR3: CASSLSPSYEQYF
DNA: TGTGCCAGCAGCCTTAGTCCCTCCTACGAGCAGTACTTC
J: TRBJ2-7
V: TRBV7-6
size: .
D: .

CDR3: CASSLGFEQFF
DNA: TGTGCCAGCAGCTTAGGGTTTGAGCAGTTCTTC
J: TRBJ2-1
V: TRBV7-9
size: .
D: .

CDR3: CASSLSSRRTGELFF
DNA: TGCGCCAGCAGCTTGAGTAGTCGACGCACCGGGGAGCTGTTTTTT
J: TRBJ2-2
V: TRBV5-1
size: .
D: .

CDR3: CASSRQVSGTSPTDTQYF
DNA: TGTGCCAGCAGCCGACAGGTCTCCGGGACTTCCCCTACAGATACGCAGTATTTT
J: TRBJ2-3
V: TRBV4-2
size: .
D: .

CDR3: CASSLVTGNPEAFF
DNA: TGTGCCAGCAGCTTGGTGACAGGGAACCCTGAAGCTTTCTTT
J: TRBJ1-1
V: TRBV5-5
size: few
D: TRBD1

CDR3: CASSEFGNTEAFF
DNA: TGCGCCAGCAGTGAGTTTGGGAACACTGAAGCTTTCTTT
J: TRBJ1-1
V: TRBV10-1
size: once
D: .

CDR3: CASSDRDRGRSYEQYF
DNA: TGTGCCAGCAGTGACCGGGACAGGGGTAGGTCCTACGAGCAGTACTTC
J: TRBJ2-7
V: TRBV25-1
size: .
D: TRBD1

CDR3: CASSLGDGQINTEAFF
DNA: TGTGCCAGCAGCTTAGGGGACGGACAGATCAACACTGAAGCTTTCTTT
J: TRBJ1-1
V: TRBV7-9
size: .
D: .

CDR3: CASSRMPTGQGADTQYF
DNA: TGCGCCAGCAGCCGAATGCCAACTGGACAGGGAGCAGATACGCAGTATTTT
J: TRBJ2-3
V: TRBV5-1
size: .
D: TRBD1

CDR3: CASSLVAGDPAGELFF
DNA: TGCGCCAGCAGCTTGGTTGCGGGAGACCCTGCCGGGGAGCTGTTTTTT
J: TRBJ2-2
V: TRBV5-1
size: .
D: TRBD2

CDR3: CASSFRLAKNTGELFF
DNA: TGTGCCAGCAGCTTCCGTCTAGCGAAGAACACCGGGGAGCTGTTTTTT
J: TRBJ2-2
V: TRBV9
size: .
D: .

CDR3: CASSLVGTEAFF
DNA: TGTGCCAGCAGTTTAGTGGGGACTGAAGCTTTCTTT
J: TRBJ1-1
V: TRBV28
size: .
D: .

CDR3: CASSTGGAAKNIQYF
DNA: TGTGCCAGCAGCACAGGGGGCGCGGCCAAAAACATTCAGTACTTC
J: TRBJ2-4
V: TRBV6-1
size: .
D: TRBD1

CDR3: CASSFRQGARDTQYF
DNA: TGTGCCAGCAGCTTTCGACAGGGGGCTAGAGATACGCAGTATTTT
J: TRBJ2-3
V: TRBV7-9
size: .
D: TRBD1

CDR3: CASSLAGSSYEQYF
DNA: TGTGCCAGCAGCTTGGCTGGCAGCTCCTACGAGCAGTACTTC
J: TRBJ2-7
V: TRBV5-5
size: .
D: .

CDR3: CASSLRGLGNNEQFF
DNA: TGTGCCAGCTCACTCCGAGGACTAGGGAACAATGAGCAGTTCTTC
J: TRBJ2-1
V: TRBV18
size: .
D: TRBD2

CDR3: CASSYSVFVGGYTF
DNA: TGTGCCAGCAGTTACTCGGTGTTCGTGGGTGGCTACACCTTC
J: TRBJ1-2
V: TRBV6-5
size: .
D: .

CDR3: CASRGQSNEKLFF
DNA: TGTGCCAGCAGGGGACAGTCCAATGAAAAACTGTTTTTT
J: TRBJ1-4
V: TRBV28
size: few
D: TRBD1

CDR3: CASSQSGGVLVYGYTF
DNA: TGTGCCAGCAGCCAATCAGGGGGAGTCCTTGTCTATGGCTACACCTTC
J: TRBJ1-2
V: TRBV4-2
size: .
D: TRBD1